Listed here is a single T cell receptor beta chain. There are a few counts of this clonotype. The antigen it recognizes is unknown. Base qualities were left out, and no much larger clone turns up one base away. The sample is drawn from a study of CD8 T cells in ankylosing spondylitis (dated by TCRdb to the late 2010s). Broadly, across the study: The study set out to find disease-linked TCR variants by profiling T cell receptor beta repertoires in ankylosing spondylitis patients and healthy donors. The whole study cohort included 108 healthy donors and 25 ankylosing spondylitis patients. Samples of peripheral blood were taken, and for ankylosing spondylitis patients, synovial fluid was collected as well. What the work shows at the level of the full study, not this receptor alone: A TCR beta motif of 7 or 8 highly homologous amino acid variants appeared characteristic of blood from ankylosing spondylitis patients. Some motif variants had previously been reported in the synovial fluid and blood of reactive arthritis patients, which suggests shared mechanisms of disease initiation. The disease-linked clones were reported to be significantly enriched in matched synovial fluid samples from ankylosing spondylitis patients. A CD8+ phenotype was shown by the disease-linked clones, which were found at relatively low frequencies in peripheral blood.

TCRdb records Illumina HiSeq 2500 as the sequencer. Quantitative 5'-RACE with molecular barcodes was used to prepare TCR beta libraries. The paper's processing steps were these. A new computational method based on a probabilistic model of VDJ rearrangement was used to identify disease-linked TCR variants. The public reads were run again by TCRdb, first through fastp at Q25 and then through MiXCR, and only productive beta chains were kept. Each CDR3 protein gets just one entry, which takes the most common genes and DNA from the rows behind it. TCRdb's processing, not the study's, gives the V and J calls here. The sample table lists some 120,000 distinct CDR3 sequences, approximately 14% of them with a count of one. 2.5% to 3.5% of the sample belongs to the ten largest clones. Trimming costs V 4 bases and J 1 base, and their ends lie 14 bases apart. The CDR3 contains 15 residues, cysteine and phenylalanine counted. Just CDR3 DNA is preserved here, 45 bases in frame from base 1. The germline V gene encodes CDR1 SGHRS and CDR2 YFSETQ.

The V gene is TRBV5-1 and the J gene is TRBJ1-1; a weak D assignment points to TRBD1 (6 bases agree). The TCR was taken from a female donor with ankylosing spondylitis or in good health (not recorded which). Sequenced input: blood, either unsorted or a sorted T cell fraction (not recorded which). The CDR3 region: CASSLSGQPNTEAFF. The DNA reads TGCGCCAGCAGCCTTTCGGGACAACCGAACACTGAAGCTTTCTTT.